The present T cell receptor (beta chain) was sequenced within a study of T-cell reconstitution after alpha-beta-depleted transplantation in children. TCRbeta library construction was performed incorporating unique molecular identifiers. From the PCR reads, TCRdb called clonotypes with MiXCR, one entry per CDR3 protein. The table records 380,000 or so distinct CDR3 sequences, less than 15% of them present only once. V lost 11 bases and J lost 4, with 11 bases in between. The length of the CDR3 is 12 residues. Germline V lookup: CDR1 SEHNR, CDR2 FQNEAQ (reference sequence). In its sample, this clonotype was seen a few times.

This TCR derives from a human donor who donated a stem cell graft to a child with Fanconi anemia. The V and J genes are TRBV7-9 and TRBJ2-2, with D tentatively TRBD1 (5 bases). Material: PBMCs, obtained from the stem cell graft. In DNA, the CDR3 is TGTGCCGTCCAGGGTTTCACCGGGGAGCTGTTTTTT. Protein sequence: CAVQGFTGELFF.